These 13 T cell receptor beta chains were sequenced from one sample in a study of cytomegalovirus exposure and HLA in healthy donors. Amplification used 60 Vbeta primers and 13 Jbeta primers. Only in-frame clones appear in the TCRdb table, and some are missing; sequencing was by immunoSEQ multiplex PCR. The data hold under 110,000 clones, with roughly 80% observed a single time. Material: PBMCs. These receptors all come from a man aged 50-59 years in good health and CMV-seronegative.

This sequence joins TRBV4-1 and TRBJ1-1, with a weak D call TRBD1 (6 bases). Between the trimmed V and J ends, which lost 4 bases and 0 bases, there was a span of 15 bases. This CDR3 has 16 residues. CDR1 is MGHRA and CDR2 is YSYEKL in the germline V gene. CDR3 coding DNA: TGCGCCAGCAGCCTACGCGGGGGGCAGTTGAACACTGAAGCTTTCTTT. Its protein product is CASSLRGGQLNTEAFF.

This clone was seen a few times. CDR3 bases: TGCAGCGTTGAGTCGGCTAGCGGGGCCTACGAGCAGTACGTC. This translates into CSVESASGAYEQYV. The V gene is TRBV29-1, the J gene TRBJ2-7, with 9 bases fitting TRBD2. The V and J ends lost 3 bases and 2 bases, in that order; junction bases with no gene match: 5. From germline, CDR1 is SQVTM and CDR2 ANQGSEA. CDR3 length: 14 amino acids.

This clone was observed a single time. The V call is TRBV5-4, the J call TRBJ2-2; 10 nucleotides line up with TRBD2. This CDR3 has 17 residues. Per the germline V gene, CDR1 is SGHNT and CDR2 is YYREEE (reference sequence). Losses at the gene ends were 0 bases for V and 0 bases for J; bases not matched to a gene: 2. The CDR3 DNA follows: TGTGCCAGCAGCTTGGATAGCGGGGGGCCGAACACCGGGGAGCTGTTTTTT. This gives the protein CASSLDSGGPNTGELFF.

This chain uses TRBV21-1 with TRBJ2-7; TRBD1 is taken as the D call from the table, unchecked against the DNA. TRBV21-1 represents a pseudogene. The CDR3 totals 11 residues. This CDR3 reads CASSKLAEQYF. The CDR3 DNA reads TGTGCCAGCAGCAAACTGGCAGAACAGTACTTC.

As concerns this clone: Germline and junction disagree at one end, which may indicate a read error. This chain joins TRBV7-9 and TRBJ1-6, with a tentative D call TRBD1 (5 bases). The germline V gene has CDR1 SEHNR and CDR2 FQNEAQ (reference sequence). This CDR3 has 12 amino acids. The CDR3 region has the DNA TGTTCCAGCAACAGGCTTAATTCACCCCTCCACTTT. Its protein is CSSNRLNSPLHF.

CDR3 coding DNA: TGTGCCAGTAGCCCGACTGAAGATCAGCCCCAGCATTTT. Translated: CASSPTEDQPQHF. The rearrangement joins TRBV19 to TRBJ1-5; D not resolved. Germline lookup yields CDR1 LNHDA and CDR2 SQIVND (reference sequence). Trimming took 6 bases from V and 5 from J, leaving 11 bases between them. The CDR3 spans 13 residues.

J is TRBJ1-4 and V is TRBV18; D is uncertain. The CDR3 totals 14 residues. The ends were cut back, 3 bases at V and 8 bases at J, with 13 bases in the middle. Per germline, CDR1 KGHSH and CDR2 LQKENI. The CDR3 region has the DNA TGTGCCAGCTCACCGGGAGGAGGAGGGGAAAAACTGTTTTTT. Encoded protein: CASSPGGGGEKLFF.

The chain's CDR3 is CASSQQGQGTYNEQFF. CDR3 bases: TGTGCCAGCAGCCAGCAGGGACAGGGGACCTACAATGAGCAGTTCTTC. The rearrangement uses TRBV14 and TRBJ2-1, with 10 bases that match TRBD1. This CDR3 is 16 amino acids long. Germline trimming cut 3 bases from V and 2 bases from J; bases unmatched to any gene: 4. Germline-derived CDR1 and CDR2 are SGHDN and FVKESK.

The chain couples TRBV27 to TRBJ1-6; 7 bases fit TRBD1. Germline V CDR1 and CDR2: MNHEY, SMNVEV (reference sequence). V shed 5 bases, J shed 6 bases, and the junction held 4 bases outside the gene matches. The CDR3 has 14 amino acids. The CDR3 is CASSRGQFNSPLHF. The DNA of the CDR3 is TGTGCCAGCAGTAGGGGACAGTTTAATTCACCCCTCCACTTT.

The chain combines TRBV9 with TRBJ1-3; D unresolved. CDR1 is SGDLS and CDR2 is YYNGEE in the germline V gene. The CDR3 runs to 14 residues. V was clipped by 1 base and J by 2 bases, with 7 bases between them. The CDR3 spells CASSVHTTGNTIYF. The CDR3 bases are TGTGCCAGCAGCGTACACACAACTGGAAACACCATATATTTT. The whole variable domain, filled in from reference TRBV9 and TRBJ1-3, reads DSGVTQTPKHLITATGQRVTLRCSPRSGDLSVYWYQQSLDQGLQFLIQYYNGEERAKGNILERFSAQQFPDLHSELNLSSLELGDSALYFCASSVHTTGNTIYFGEGSWLTVV.

The table lists this clone with a few counts. The same CDR3 also results from other DNA sequences found in this sample. The rearrangement uses TRBV7-2 and TRBJ2-7; TRBD2 agrees at 11 bases. V trimming: 5 bases; J trimming: 2 bases; junction bases outside the gene matches: 5. Germline CDR1 is SGHTA and CDR2 is FQGNSA. This CDR3 has 15 residues. CDR3 DNA: TGTGCCAGCAGCCCCACTAGCGGGGGCACCTACGAGCAGTACTTC. Translation gives CASSPTSGGTYEQYF.

The J gene is TRBJ1-4, the V gene TRBV11-2, with TRBD1 matching 8 bases. This CDR3 spans 13 amino acids. V lost 6 bases, J lost 8 bases, and 5 bases stayed unmatched. Germline V gene lookup returns CDR1 SGHAT and CDR2 FQNNGV. The CDR3 sequence is CASSRTGGEKLFF. The CDR3 DNA is TGTGCCAGCAGTAGAACAGGGGGGGAAAAACTGTTTTTT. Based on the CDR3 plus reference TRBV11-2 and TRBJ1-4, the full variable domain is EAGVAQSPRYKIIEKRQSVAFWCNPISGHATLYWYQQILGQGPKLLIQFQNNGVVDDSQLPKDRFSAERLKGVDSTLKIQPAKLEDSAVYLCASSRTGGEKLFFGSGTQLSVL.

V usage is TRBV5-4 and J usage is TRBJ2-2; D is possibly TRBD1 (6 bases). This CDR3 is built from 15 residues. CDR1 is SGHNT and CDR2 is YYREEE in the germline V gene (reference sequence). Between the trimmed V and J ends, which lost 3 bases and 6 bases, there was a span of 15 bases. CDR3 region: CASSSPQGRAGELFF. The CDR3 DNA is TGTGCCAGCAGCTCACCCCAGGGGCGCGCCGGGGAGCTGTTTTTT. The entire variable domain, with the rest obtained from reference TRBV5-4 and TRBJ2-2, is as follows: ETGVTQSPTHLIKTRGQQVTLRCSSQSGHNTVSWYQQALGQGPQFIFQYYREEENGRGNFPPRFSGLQFPNYSSELNVNALELDDSALYLCASSSPQGRAGELFFGEGSRLTVL.